Listed below are T cell receptor beta chains from one sample, sequenced in a study of CD8 T cells in ankylosing spondylitis. MiXCR, run by TCRdb on the 5' RACE reads, gives a single entry per CDR3 protein. Of a few hundred thousand distinct CDR3 sequences in the sample, more than 15% were seen once. The material sequenced was blood, either unsorted or a sorted T cell fraction (not recorded which). The origin of the receptors is a male donor with ankylosing spondylitis. CDR3s include the opening cysteine and the closing phenylalanine or tryptophan. A D gene is named only where the DNA matches it firmly. Size tells how often a clone was seen (once, few, many) or the class of an expanded clone, and some rows leave it out.

J gene | D gene | clone size | V gene | CDR3 DNA | CDR3 protein
TRBJ1-1 | - | - | TRBV7-9 | TGTGCCAGCAGCTTAGATCGGTGGGGGAATGCTGAAGCTTTCTTT | CASSLDRWGNAEAFF
TRBJ2-2 | - | - | TRBV28 | TGTGCCAGCAGATCCCCGGGCGGGGAGCTGTTTTTT | CASRSPGGELFF
TRBJ1-5 | - | many | TRBV29-1 | TGTACCAGGTCTTCAGGGGCCAATCAGCCCCAGCATTTT | CTRSSGANQPQHF
TRBJ2-5 | TRBD2 | - | TRBV20-1 | TGCAGTGCGAAGCTAGCGGGAGGCCGCGGGGAGACCCAGTACTTC | CSAKLAGGRGETQYF
TRBJ2-7 | - | - | TRBV20-1 | TGCAGTGCTATTGGATGGGGCCTTGGCTCCTACGAGCAGTACTTC | CSAIGWGLGSYEQYF
TRBJ1-3 | - | many | TRBV12-3/TRBV12-4 | TGTGCCAGCAGGCCCCGAGGGAGCGGTTCTGGAAACACCATATATTTT | CASRPRGSGSGNTIYF
TRBJ1-1 | - | - | TRBV20-1 | TGCAGTGCTCACAGGAACACTGAAGCTTTCTTT | CSAHRNTEAFF
TRBJ1-2 | - | few | TRBV4-1 | TGCGCCAGTAGCCAAGGTGGCAACGCTAACTATGGCTACACCTTC | CASSQGGNANYGYTF
TRBJ1-2 | - | - | TRBV7-2 | TGTGCCAGCAGCTTGGGGACGTACTATGGCTACACCTTC | CASSLGTYYGYTF
TRBJ2-1 | TRBD1 | - | TRBV18 | TGTGCCAGCTCACCATCGACAGGGGGGAGCTCCTACAATGAGCAGTTCTTC | CASSPSTGGSSYNEQFF
TRBJ2-7 | - | few | TRBV18 | TGTGCCAGCTCACCACGCCAGGGTAATTACGAGCAGTACTTC | CASSPRQGNYEQYF
TRBJ2-5 | - | - | TRBV20-1 | TGCAGTGCTAGAGAACCAGGGCGGCAAGAGACCCAGTACTTC | CSAREPGRQETQYF
TRBJ2-5 | TRBD2 | few | TRBV5-6 | TGTGCCAGCAGCTACGCCTCTAGCGGGGGGTACCAAGAGACCCAGTACTTC | CASSYASSGGYQETQYF
TRBJ1-1 | - | few | TRBV5-1 | TGCGCCAGCAGCGGGGGGCGGGTGAACACTGAAGCTTTCTTT | CASSGGRVNTEAFF
TRBJ1-4 | - | - | TRBV7-9 | TGTGCCAGCAGATTCCTCACGGGATCAGATGAAAAACTGTTTTTT | CASRFLTGSDEKLFF
TRBJ2-5 | TRBD2 | - | TRBV4-2 | TGTGCCAGCAGCCAGAAGGGGACTAGCGGGGGGACCTTCGTGGCCCAGTACTTC | CASSQKGTSGGTFVAQYF
TRBJ1-1 | TRBD1 | - | TRBV3-1 | TGTGCCAGCCAGGGGGAGGGACGGATGAACACTGAAGCTTTCTTT | CASQGEGRMNTEAFF
TRBJ2-7 | - | few | TRBV19 | TGTGCCAGTAACTCGGGGCAGGGTTCGGTCTACGAGCAGTACTTC | CASNSGQGSVYEQYF
TRBJ2-2 | - | - | TRBV6-5 | TGTGCCAGCAGTTACTTACAGGGGAACACCGGGGAGCTGTTTTTT | CASSYLQGNTGELFF
TRBJ2-3 | TRBD2 | - | TRBV20-1 | TGCAGTGCTAGGGAAGGGACTAGCGGGCTTTTCATATCTACGCAGTATTTT | CSAREGTSGLFISTQYF
TRBJ2-5 | TRBD2 | few | TRBV20-1 | TGCAGTGCTCCCAGCGGGAGCAGGGAGACCCAGTACTTC | CSAPSGSRETQYF
TRBJ1-5 | TRBD1 | - | TRBV28 | TGTGCCAGCATACAGGGACAGGCGAGCAATCAGCCCCAGCATTTT | CASIQGQASNQPQHF
TRBJ2-1 | - | - | TRBV5-4 | TGTGCCAGCAGCTCGTTTAGTAGAGATGAGCAGTTCTTC | CASSSFSRDEQFF
TRBJ2-1 | - | - | TRBV6-1 | TGTGCCAGCAGCCCCAGAACACTTCAGAGTAATGAGCAGTTCTTC | CASSPRTLQSNEQFF
TRBJ2-1 | TRBD2 | few | TRBV11-2 | TGTGCCAGCAGCTCGGCTAGCGGATACAATGAGCAGTTCTTC | CASSSASGYNEQFF
TRBJ2-2 | TRBD2 | few | TRBV12-3/TRBV12-4 | TGTGCCAGCGGAATGAGGGTGACTAGCGCGAACACCGGGGAGCTGTTTTTT | CASGMRVTSANTGELFF
TRBJ2-5 | TRBD2 | few | TRBV20-1 | TGCAGTGCTGCGGGGACTAGCGGAACGACCCAGTACTTC | CSAAGTSGTTQYF
TRBJ1-2 | - | - | TRBV6-6 | TGTGCCAGCAGTTCCGTCCCGGAGGGGGGCTACACCTTC | CASSSVPEGGYTF
TRBJ1-6 | - | - | TRBV6-2/TRBV6-3 | TGTGCCAGCAGTTACCGGACACAATATAATTCACCCCTCCACTTT | CASSYRTQYNSPLHF
TRBJ2-7 | - | few | TRBV28 | TGTGCCAGCAGCCACCCGGCAGGGGCGGGCGAGCAGTACTTC | CASSHPAGAGEQYF
TRBJ1-5 | - | - | TRBV15 | TGTGCCACCAGCAGAGACCCCGATAGCAATCAGCCCCAGCATTTT | CATSRDPDSNQPQHF
TRBJ1-1 | - | few | TRBV7-3 | TGTGCCAGCAGCTTAGGGCCCGGCCGGACTGAAGCTTTCTTT | CASSLGPGRTEAFF
TRBJ2-7 | TRBD2 | - | TRBV6-1 | TGTGCCAGCACCTCCCGGGAGGCATCGGGGGAGCAGTACTTC | CASTSREASGEQYF
TRBJ2-1 | - | - | TRBV27 | TGTGCCAGCAGCCTTAACTGGCCGGGTAGGTACAATGAGCAGTTCTTC | CASSLNWPGRYNEQFF
TRBJ2-1 | TRBD2 | - | TRBV28 | TGTGCCAGCAGTTTTCTCGGGACTAGCGGACACAATGAGCAGTTCTTC | CASSFLGTSGHNEQFF
TRBJ2-2 | - | - | TRBV20-1 | TGCAGTGCTAGCGGGAACACCGGGGAGCTGTTTTTT | CSASGNTGELFF
TRBJ1-5 | - | - | TRBV2 | TGTGCCAGCAGCGCGGCTGGATTTCAGCCCCAGCATTTT | CASSAAGFQPQHF
TRBJ2-2 | - | few | TRBV18 | TGTGCCAGCTCACCATCGATCGGGGAGCTGTTTTTT | CASSPSIGELFF
TRBJ2-3 | - | - | TRBV9 | TGTGCCAGCAACGGGGGACAGAGCACAGATACGCAGTATTTT | CASNGGQSTDTQYF
TRBJ2-5 | TRBD2 | many | TRBV5-1 | TGCGCCAGCACCGAAACTAGCGGGGAGAGGGGAGAGACCCAGTACTTC | CASTETSGERGETQYF
TRBJ2-1 | TRBD1 | few | TRBV20-1 | TGCAGTGCTCCGACAGGGGGAGGGTACAATGAGCAGTTCTTC | CSAPTGGGYNEQFF
TRBJ1-4 | - | - | TRBV28 | TGTGCCAGCACACTCTCCGGGGCTAGTGAAAAACTGTTTTTT | CASTLSGASEKLFF
TRBJ1-5 | - | few | TRBV20-1 | TGCAGTGCCGTCGGGGAGAATCAGCCCCAGCATTTT | CSAVGENQPQHF
TRBJ2-7 | - | few | TRBV5-1 | TGCGCCAGCAGCTTGCTTCGGGGAGAGCAGTACTTC | CASSLLRGEQYF
TRBJ2-7 | TRBD2 | few | TRBV20-1 | TGCAGTGCTGGAACCGGGACTACCAAATACGAGCAGTACTTC | CSAGTGTTKYEQYF
TRBJ2-1 | TRBD2 | many | TRBV2 | TGTGCCAGCAGGGGACTAGCGGGATACAATGAGCAGTTCTTC | CASRGLAGYNEQFF
TRBJ2-3 | TRBD2 | - | TRBV7-2 | TGTGCCAGCAGCTCCTTTACAGCGGGACTGGATACGCAGTATTTT | CASSSFTAGLDTQYF
TRBJ2-7 | TRBD2 | few | TRBV20-1 | TGCAGTGCTAGGAGGACTAGCCACGAGCAGTACTTC | CSARRTSHEQYF
TRBJ1-6 | - | - | TRBV16 | TGTGCCAGCAGCCCAAGTACCAAGACAGTGTATAATTCACCCCTCCACTTT | CASSPSTKTVYNSPLHF
TRBJ1-4 | TRBD1 | - | TRBV7-2 | TGTGCCAGCAGCTTAAACCAGGGGGCCTCAAAACTGTTTTTT | CASSLNQGASKLFF
TRBJ2-7 | TRBD2 | - | TRBV2 | TGTGCCAGCAGTAGGGAGCGGGAAGGTTACTACGAGCAGTACTTC | CASSREREGYYEQYF
TRBJ2-1 | - | few | TRBV20-1 | TGCAGTGCTAAGGTTCTAGCGAGTAAAAATGAGCAGTTCTTC | CSAKVLASKNEQFF
TRBJ2-5 | - | few | TRBV11-3 | TGTGCCAGCAGCTCCCGAGGAAAGCAAGAGACCCAGTACTTC | CASSSRGKQETQYF
TRBJ2-3 | - | - | TRBV12-3/TRBV12-4 | TGTGCCAGCAGTTCCCAAGCGGGCCTAAGGACTGATACGCAGTATTTT | CASSSQAGLRTDTQYF
TRBJ1-1 | TRBD1 | - | TRBV3-1 | TGTGCCAGCAGCCCGTACAGGGGGTTGACTGAAGCTTTCTTT | CASSPYRGLTEAFF